This section outlines one T cell receptor (beta chain) sequence together with its context. Its antigen is unidentified. This sample stems from a study of cytomegalovirus exposure and HLA in healthy donors. The study's findings and limits: In a later analysis, the majority of CMV-associated beta chains seemingly showed HLA restriction. Among donors in an Asian-associated ancestry cluster, a later analysis reportedly found fewer N-insertions than the roughly 670-donor mean.

The primer mix had 60 Vbeta and 13 Jbeta primers. TCRdb keeps only in-frame clones here, not all; method: immunoSEQ multiplex PCR. The table shows 80,000 or so clones, with 74% occurring only once. CDR3 size: 12 residues. Trimming pared 8 bases from V and 2 bases from J, leaving 9 bases between. Germline CDR1 is SGHDN and CDR2 is FVKESK. The TCR was taken from a young man in good health and CMV-seropositive. J is TRBJ1-2 and V is TRBV14; maybe TRBD1 (5 bases). The sequenced material came from PBMCs. The CDR3 DNA reads as TGTGCCAGCTCTCCAGGGAACTATGGCTACACCTTC. Protein product: CASSPGNYGYTF.